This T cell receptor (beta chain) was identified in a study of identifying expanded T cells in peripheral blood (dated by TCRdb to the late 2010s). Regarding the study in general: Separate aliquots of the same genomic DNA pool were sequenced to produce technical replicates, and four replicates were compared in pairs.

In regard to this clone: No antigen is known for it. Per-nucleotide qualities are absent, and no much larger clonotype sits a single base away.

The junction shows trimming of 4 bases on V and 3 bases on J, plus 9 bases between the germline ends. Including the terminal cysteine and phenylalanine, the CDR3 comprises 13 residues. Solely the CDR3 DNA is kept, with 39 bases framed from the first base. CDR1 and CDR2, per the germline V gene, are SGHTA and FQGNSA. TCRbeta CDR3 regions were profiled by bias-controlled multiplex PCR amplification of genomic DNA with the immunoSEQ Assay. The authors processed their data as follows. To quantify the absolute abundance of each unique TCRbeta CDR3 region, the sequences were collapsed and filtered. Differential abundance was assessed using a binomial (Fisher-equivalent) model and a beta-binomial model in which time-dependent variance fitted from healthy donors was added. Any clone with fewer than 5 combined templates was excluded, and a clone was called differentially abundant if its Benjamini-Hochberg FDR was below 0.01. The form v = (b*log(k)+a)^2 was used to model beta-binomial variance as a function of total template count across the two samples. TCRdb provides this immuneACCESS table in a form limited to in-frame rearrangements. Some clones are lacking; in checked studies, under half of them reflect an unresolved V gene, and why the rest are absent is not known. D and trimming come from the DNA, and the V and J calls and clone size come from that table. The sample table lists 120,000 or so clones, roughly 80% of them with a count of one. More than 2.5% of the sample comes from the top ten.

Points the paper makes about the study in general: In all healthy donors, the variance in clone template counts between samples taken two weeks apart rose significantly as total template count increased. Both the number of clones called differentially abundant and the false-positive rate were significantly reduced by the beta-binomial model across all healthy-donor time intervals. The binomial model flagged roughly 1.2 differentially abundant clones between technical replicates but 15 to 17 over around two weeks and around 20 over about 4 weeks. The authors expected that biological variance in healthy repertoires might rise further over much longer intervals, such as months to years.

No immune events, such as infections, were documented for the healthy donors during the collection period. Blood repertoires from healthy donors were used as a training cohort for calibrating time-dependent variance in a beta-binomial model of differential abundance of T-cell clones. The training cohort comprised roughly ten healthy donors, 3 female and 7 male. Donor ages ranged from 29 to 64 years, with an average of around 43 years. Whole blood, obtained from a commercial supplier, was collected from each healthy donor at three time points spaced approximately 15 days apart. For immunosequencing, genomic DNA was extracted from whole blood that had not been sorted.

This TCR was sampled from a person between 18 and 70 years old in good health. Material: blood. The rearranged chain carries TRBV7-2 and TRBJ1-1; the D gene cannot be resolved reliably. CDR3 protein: CASSSSAYTEAFF. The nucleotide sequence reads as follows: TGTGCCAGCAGCTCCTCTGCGTACACTGAAGCTTTCTTT.